This passage covers 14 T cell receptor beta chains from one sample sequenced in a study of blood T cell repertoires in COVID-19. The repertoire was sequenced with immunoSEQ multiplex PCR; TCRdb's copy has only in-frame clones and lacks some. Here the sample spans approximately 160,000 clones, 76% being singletons. Source material: peripheral blood. The receptors shown here come from a woman older than 75 with acute or convalescent COVID-19.

The gene calls are TRBV4-3 and TRBJ2-3; maybe TRBD2 (7 bases). V lost 1 base and J lost 0, with 17 bases in between. This CDR3 comprises 18 residues. CDR1 and CDR2 from the germline V gene are LGHNA and YSLEER. The CDR3 region is CASSQVQGGGRSTDTQYF. CDR3 DNA: TGCGCCAGCAGCCAAGTCCAAGGCGGGGGCCGTAGCACAGATACGCAGTATTTT.

The chain carries TRBV6-5 and TRBJ2-2; perhaps TRBD1 as D (6 bases). The germline V and J ends were trimmed by 6 bases and 1 base, with 9 bases remaining between them. This CDR3 is built from 14 residues. Per germline, CDR1 MNHEY and CDR2 SVGAGI. This CDR3 reads CASRPGQNTGELFF. The CDR3 DNA is TGTGCCAGCAGACCGGGACAGAACACCGGGGAGCTGTTTTTT.

The V gene is TRBV12-3 or TRBV12-4, the J gene TRBJ1-1; weak D call: TRBD1 (5 bases). Trimming left V 5 bases short and J 7 bases short, with 14 bases between. The CDR3 is made up of 13 amino acids. CDR3 in DNA: TGTGCCAGCAGTCGTACAGGCGGCGGTGAAGCTTTCTTT. Encoded protein: CASSRTGGGEAFF.

The chain carries TRBV5-5 and TRBJ1-1, with 10 bases that match TRBD1. The V gene's germline CDR1 is SGHKS and CDR2 YYEKEE (reference sequence). CDR3 length equals 15 residues. V was clipped by 4 bases and J by 0 bases; unmatched bases: 3. The CDR3 protein is CASSLTGGMNTEAFF. DNA for the CDR3: TGTGCCAGCAGCCTGACAGGGGGCATGAACACTGAAGCTTTCTTT.

The chain couples TRBV30 to TRBJ1-4, with D tentatively TRBD1 (6 bases). With 5 bases removed from V and 7 bases from J, the gap between germline ends came to 20 bases. Germline V CDR1 and CDR2: GTSNPN, SVGIG (reference sequence). This CDR3 is 15 amino acids long. CDR3 sequence reads: CAWANRVDFGEKLFF. CDR3 nucleotide sequence: TGTGCCTGGGCCAACAGGGTTGACTTCGGTGAAAAACTGTTTTTT. Full variable domain (missing parts from reference TRBV30 and TRBJ1-4): SQTIHQWPATLVQPVGSPLSLECTVEGTSNPNLYWYRQAAGRGLQLLFYSVGIGQISSEVPQNLSASRPQDRQFILSSKKLLLSDSGFYLCAWANRVDFGEKLFFGSGTQLSVL.

This rearrangement joins TRBV11-1 to TRBJ1-2, with TRBD1 matching over 8 bases. The V and J ends lost 5 bases and 3 bases, in that order; junction bases with no gene match: 8. The CDR3 contains 15 residues. Germline V gene lookup returns CDR1 SGHAT and CDR2 FQDESV (reference sequence). The CDR3 spells CASSGRTGTYYGYTF. In DNA, the CDR3 is TGTGCCAGCAGCGGACGGACAGGGACCTACTATGGCTACACCTTC.

The rearrangement links TRBV7-2 to TRBJ1-2; 7 bases align to TRBD1. V lost 0 bases to trimming and J lost 0 bases; unmatched junction nucleotides: 4. The CDR3 runs 16 residues. Germline lookup yields CDR1 SGHTA and CDR2 FQGNSA. CDR3 residues: CASSLATGWANYGYTF. DNA for the CDR3: TGTGCCAGCAGCTTAGCGACAGGGTGGGCTAACTATGGCTACACCTTC.

The chain uses TRBV5-1 and TRBJ2-3, with D unclear. Per the germline V gene, CDR1 is SGHRS and CDR2 is YFSETQ. The germline V and J ends were trimmed by 2 bases and 2 bases, with 9 bases remaining between them. The CDR3 sequence is 14 residues long. CDR3 in DNA: TGCGCCAGCAGCTTCGACAAATACACAGATACGCAGTATTTT. As protein: CASSFDKYTDTQYF.

The chain carries TRBV3-1 (or the pseudogene TRBV3-2) and TRBJ2-3; D is undetermined. Per germline, CDR1 LGHDT and CDR2 YNNKEL (reference sequence). CDR3 length equals 14 residues. The V and J ends lost 1 base and 0 bases respectively, with 5 bases between them. The chain's CDR3 is CASSQGESTDTQYF. CDR3 bases: TGTGCCAGCAGCCAAGGAGAAAGCACAGATACGCAGTATTTT.

V usage is TRBV19 and J usage is TRBJ1-5; 8 nucleotides align to TRBD1. Trimming removed 5 bases from V and 7 bases from J; junction bases left unmatched: 10. This CDR3 has 15 amino acids. CDR1 is LNHDA, CDR2 SQIVND, per germline (reference sequence). The CDR3 loop reads CASSPNTGGGQPQHF. The CDR3 coding sequence is TGTGCCAGTAGTCCGAATACAGGGGGAGGACAGCCCCAGCATTTT.

This clone was seen just once. The gene calls are TRBV7-9 and TRBJ1-4; the D gene is possibly TRBD1 (5 bases). The ends were cut back, 3 bases at V and 4 bases at J, with 6 bases in the middle. The germline V gene has CDR1 SEHNR and CDR2 FQNEAQ (reference sequence). This CDR3 contains 13 residues. The CDR3 is CASSFGGNEKLFF. CDR3 coding DNA: TGTGCCAGCAGCTTCGGGGGTAATGAAAAACTGTTTTTT.

This chain links TRBV4-3 with TRBJ1-2, with 7 bases identical to TRBD1. This CDR3 is 15 amino acids long. V was pared by 0 bases and J by 7 bases, with 8 bases of the junction left unmatched. The germline gives CDR1 LGHNA, CDR2 YSLEER. CDR3: CASSQDDRVYSGYTF. In DNA form, the CDR3 reads TGCGCCAGCAGCCAAGATGACAGGGTATACTCTGGCTACACCTTC.

Here the CDR3 DNA reads TGTGCCAGCAGCTTAGAGAGAGGGTTGGAAGCTTTCTTT. It yields the protein CASSLERGLEAFF. The chain carries TRBV11-2 and TRBJ1-1; no definite D call. Germline assignment: CDR1 SGHAT and CDR2 FQNNGV. V lost 0 bases, J lost 8 bases, and 10 bases lay in between. CDR3 size: 13 residues.

The chain has TRBV5-8 and TRBJ2-3; the D is unclear. The CDR3 runs 11 residues. Germline V CDR1 and CDR2: SGHTS, YDEGEE. V lost 4 bases to trimming and J lost 5 bases, with 5 bases between them. CDR3 coding DNA: TGTGCCAGCAGCGTTATAGATACGCAGTATTTT. Residues: CASSVIDTQYF.